This T cell receptor beta chain is from a study of somatic mutations in cytotoxic T cells in rheumatoid arthritis. Study summary: T-cell populations stained with V beta antibodies were in some cases flow-sorted at nearly 100% purity, including V beta1+ cells that were sequenced for TCRB.

After CD4+ and CD8+ cells were isolated by positive magnetic bead selection, their purity was checked by flow cytometry. Study outcomes and limitations: Slight TRBV07 underrepresentation in rheumatoid arthritis patients went unadjusted for multiple comparisons. Among patients with rheumatoid arthritis, but not healthy controls, CD8+ clonality increased with age.

As regards this clone: Its antigen is not known.

Sequenced by immunoSEQ multiplex PCR; TCRdb stores in-frame clones only, minus some. The data contain around 3,200 clones, under 90% of them seen just once; the ten biggest clones take up 68%. Germline CDR1 is MNHNS and CDR2 is SASEGT. CDR3 length equals 14 residues. V shed 6 bases, J shed 6 bases, and the junction held 8 bases outside the gene matches. The chain combines TRBV6-1 with TRBJ2-3; 8 bases are a match to TRBD1. This receptor was obtained from a man aged 40-49 years with rheumatoid arthritis. Input material: CD8+ T cells sorted from blood. In DNA, the CDR3 is TGTGCCAGCAGACTTGTCAGGGGGCACGATACGCAGTATTTT. It is translated as CASRLVRGHDTQYF.